One and the same sample provided the 18 T cell receptor beta chains below, sequenced in a study of identifying expanded T cells in peripheral blood (dated by TCRdb to the late 2010s). Library method: the immunoSEQ multiplex PCR assay. TCRdb obtained this table from immuneACCESS and retained in-frame rearrangements with V and J assigned. These tables miss some clones; where compared with another copy, unresolved V genes account for less than half of the shortfall, and the remainder is unexplained. The sample records tens of thousands of clones, approximately 83% of which are singletons. The leading ten clones occupy about 18% of the sample. Source material: blood. Source of these receptors: a person between 18 and 75 years old in good health.

This chain's CDR3 is CASSSWTGTGELFF. In DNA, the CDR3 is TGTGCCAGCAGCTCCTGGACAGGGACCGGGGAGCTGTTTTTT. This rearrangement joins TRBV7-7 to TRBJ2-2; 8 nucleotides match TRBD1. From germline, CDR1 is SSHAT and CDR2 FNYEAQ (reference sequence). CDR3 size: 14 residues. Trimming cost V 4 bases and J 5 bases; bases outside gene matches: 3. Combining the CDR3 with reference TRBV7-7 and TRBJ2-2 gives the whole variable domain GAGVSQSPRYKVTKRGQDVTLRCDPISSHATLYWYQQALGQGPEFLTYFNYEAQPDKSGLPSDRFSAERPEGSISTLTIQRTEQRDSAMYRCASSSWTGTGELFFGEGSRLTVL.

The chain employs TRBV11-2 and TRBJ2-1, with D tentatively TRBD1 or TRBD2 (5 bases each). V shed 5 bases and J shed 5 bases, with 13 bases lying between them. The CDR3 loop spans 14 amino acids. Per germline, CDR1 SGHAT and CDR2 FQNNGV. CDR3 bases: TGTGCCAGCAGCCCCGGGACGACAAACAATGAGCAGTTCTTC. This gives the protein CASSPGTTNNEQFF.

This chain connects TRBV6-7 to TRBJ2-5; 15 bases match TRBD2. TRBV6-7 is placed among ORFs of uncertain function. V lost 2 bases to trimming and J lost 13 bases; unmatched junction nucleotides: 11. The length of the CDR3 is 16 residues. For the CDR3, the DNA is TGTGCCAGCAGTTACCGACAGCGCGGGACTAGCGGGAGGCTGTACTTC. Residues: CASSYRQRGTSGRLYF.

The J gene is TRBJ2-3, the V gene TRBV29-1; the match to TRBD2 covers 12 bases. CDR3 length: 14 residues. V lost 7 bases, J lost 2 bases, and 4 bases stayed unmatched. Germline CDR1 SQVTM, CDR2 ANQGSEA. DNA of the CDR3: TGCAGCGGGACTAGCGGGAAATCCACAGATACGCAGTATTTT. Protein product: CSGTSGKSTDTQYF.

The DNA for the CDR3 is TGTGCCAGCAGCTTGCGGGGATTAGATACGCAGTATTTT. It yields the protein CASSLRGLDTQYF. The rearrangement uses TRBV5-4 and TRBJ2-3, with D perhaps TRBD2 (5 bases). Germline CDR1 SGHNT, CDR2 YYREEE (reference sequence). V was shortened by 1 base and J by 5 bases, with 8 bases between the two germline ends. The CDR3 is 13 residues long.

This clone turned up a few times. The chain couples TRBV19 to TRBJ1-1; D might be TRBD1 (5 bases). V was cut by 8 bases and J by 0 bases, with 13 bases left in between. This CDR3 has 14 residues. The V gene's germline CDR1 is LNHDA and CDR2 SQIVND (reference sequence). CDR3 nucleotides: TGTGCCAGTTCGCGACAGACTATGAACACTGAAGCTTTCTTT. Its translation is CASSRQTMNTEAFF.

The chain carries TRBV5-5 and TRBJ2-5, with 11 bases aligning to TRBD2. In germline, CDR1 is SGHKS, CDR2 YYEKEE (reference sequence). After removal of 2 bases from V and 0 bases from J, the junction contained 3 bases not matched to a gene. The length of the CDR3 is 16 residues. CDR3: CASSFGLAGYQETQYF. DNA for the CDR3: TGTGCCAGCAGCTTTGGACTAGCGGGTTACCAAGAGACCCAGTACTTC.

The V gene is TRBV4-3, the J gene TRBJ2-2; D not certain. Germline V lookup: CDR1 LGHNA, CDR2 YSLEER. V lost 0 bases and J 0 bases, leaving 14 bases between the germline ends. The CDR3 is 18 amino acids. In DNA, the CDR3 is TGCGCCAGCAGCCAAGAACTCACGTCCACTGCGAACACCGGGGAGCTGTTTTTT. Its protein product is CASSQELTSTANTGELFF.

The gene calls are TRBV2 and TRBJ1-3; no clear D gene. Trimming left V 5 bases short and J 0 bases short, with 2 bases between. The germline gives CDR1 SNHLY, CDR2 FYNNEI. This CDR3 spans 12 amino acids. The CDR3 reads CASSPSGNTIYF. CDR3 DNA: TGTGCCAGCAGTCCCTCTGGAAACACCATATATTTT.

This sequence joins TRBV19 and TRBJ1-1, with a tentative D call TRBD1 (5 bases). V dropped 5 bases and J dropped 2 bases, with 12 bases sitting between them. Germline CDR1 is LNHDA and CDR2 is SQIVND (reference sequence). CDR3 length equals 14 residues. The CDR3 bases are TGTGCCAGTAGTCCCCGAGGGGTCAACACTGAAGCTTTCTTT. Translating it yields CASSPRGVNTEAFF.

The chain couples TRBV5-6 to TRBJ1-3, with no clear D. The V and J ends lost 1 base and 2 bases respectively, with 7 bases between them. There are 14 residues in the CDR3. Germline loops: CDR1 SGHDT, CDR2 YYEEEE. The DNA for the CDR3 is TGTGCCAGCAGCTTGTATGGAACTGGAAACACCATATATTTT. Translated, it gives CASSLYGTGNTIYF.

This clone was picked up one time. J is TRBJ2-2 and V is TRBV12-5; D is possibly TRBD2 (5 bases). Germline V CDR1 and CDR2: LGHNT, FRNRAP. The ends were cut back, 1 base at V and 3 bases at J, with 9 bases in the middle. This CDR3 region has 15 residues. The CDR3 here is CASGLGLADTGELFF. The CDR3 DNA is TGTGCTAGTGGTTTGGGGCTAGCCGACACCGGGGAGCTGTTTTTT.

This chain joins TRBV5-4 and TRBJ1-2, with D unclear. The length of the CDR3 is 14 residues. V lost 4 bases, J lost 8 bases, and 18 bases lay in between. Germline assignment: CDR1 SGHNT and CDR2 YYREEE (reference sequence). The CDR3 DNA reads TGTGCCAGCAGCCCGGATCTACGTACCAGCGGCTACACCTTC. Protein product: CASSPDLRTSGYTF.

The chain is built from TRBV19 and TRBJ2-3, with 9 positions matching TRBD1. Germline V gene data show CDR1 as LNHDA and CDR2 as SQIVND (reference sequence). CDR3 length: 14 residues. V shed 3 bases and J 4 bases; nucleotides not matched to a gene: 2. The CDR3 is CASSMGTGSDTQYF. CDR3 nucleotides: TGTGCCAGTAGTATGGGGACAGGGTCAGATACGCAGTATTTT.

This clone was observed a handful of times. This chain joins TRBV19 and TRBJ1-2, with D uncertain. The V gene lost 5 bases and the J gene lost 7 bases, with 14 bases spanning the gap. The CDR3 extends over 13 amino acids. The germline gives CDR1 LNHDA, CDR2 SQIVND (reference sequence). Here the CDR3 reads CASSLPSGLGYTF. The CDR3 region has the DNA TGTGCCAGTAGTCTCCCGTCGGGCCTTGGCTACACCTTC.

J is TRBJ1-1 and V is TRBV30; D unresolved. The CDR3 consists of 15 residues. The ends were cut back, 4 bases at V and 0 bases at J, with 15 bases in the middle. The germline gives CDR1 GTSNPN, CDR2 SVGIG (reference sequence). CDR3 sequence: CAWNVRRNMNTEAFF. CDR3 DNA sequence: TGTGCCTGGAATGTGCGGAGAAACATGAACACTGAAGCTTTCTTT.

This chain uses TRBV11-2 with TRBJ2-5, with TRBD2 identical over 10 bases. CDR1 is SGHAT, CDR2 FQNNGV, per germline. The CDR3 totals 14 residues. V lost 4 bases and J lost 1; bases outside the gene matches: 0. The CDR3 nucleotides are TGTGCCAGCAGCTCTAGCGGGGGCCAAGAGACCCAGTACTTC. Translation: CASSSSGGQETQYF.

This clone occurred a few times. The chain is built from TRBV10-3 and TRBJ2-1, with 8 bases matching TRBD2. Germline loops: CDR1 ENHRY, CDR2 SYGVKD. With 6 bases clipped from V and 2 bases from J, the junction kept 0 bases outside the gene matches. The CDR3 is 13 residues long. The CDR3: CAISGRAYNEQFF. Here the CDR3 DNA reads TGTGCCATCAGCGGGAGGGCCTACAATGAGCAGTTCTTC.